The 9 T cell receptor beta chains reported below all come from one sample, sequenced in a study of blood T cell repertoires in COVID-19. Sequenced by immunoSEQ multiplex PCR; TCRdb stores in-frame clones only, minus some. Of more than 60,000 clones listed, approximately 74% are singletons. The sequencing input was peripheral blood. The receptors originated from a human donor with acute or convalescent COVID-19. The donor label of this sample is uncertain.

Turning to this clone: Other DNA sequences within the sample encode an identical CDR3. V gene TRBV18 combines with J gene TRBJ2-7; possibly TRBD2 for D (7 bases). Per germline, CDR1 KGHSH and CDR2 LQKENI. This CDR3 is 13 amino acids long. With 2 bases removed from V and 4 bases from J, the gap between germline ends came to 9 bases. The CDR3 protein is CASSPRGGYEQYV. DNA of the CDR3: TGTGCCAGCTCACCAAGGGGGGGTTACGAGCAGTACGTC.

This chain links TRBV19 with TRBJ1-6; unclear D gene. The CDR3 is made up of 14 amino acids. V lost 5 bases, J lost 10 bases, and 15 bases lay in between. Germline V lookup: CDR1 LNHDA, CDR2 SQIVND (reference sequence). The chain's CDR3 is CASSRSNMNSPLHF. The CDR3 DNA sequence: TGTGCCAGTAGTCGCTCTAATATGAACTCACCCCTCCACTTT.

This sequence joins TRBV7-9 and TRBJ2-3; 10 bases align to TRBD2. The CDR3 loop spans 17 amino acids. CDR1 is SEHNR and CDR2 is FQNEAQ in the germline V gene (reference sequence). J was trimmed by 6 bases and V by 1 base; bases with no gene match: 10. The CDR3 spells CASSLEASGRRADTQYF. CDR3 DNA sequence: TGTGCCAGCAGCTTAGAGGCTAGCGGGAGACGAGCGGATACGCAGTATTTT.

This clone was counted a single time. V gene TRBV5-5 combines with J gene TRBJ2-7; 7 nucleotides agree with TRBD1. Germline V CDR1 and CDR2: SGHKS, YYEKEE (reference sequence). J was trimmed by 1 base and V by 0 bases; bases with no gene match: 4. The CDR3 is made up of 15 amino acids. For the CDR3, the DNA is TGTGCCAGCAGCTTGGGACAGGGTAGGTCCTACGAGCAGTACGTC. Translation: CASSLGQGRSYEQYV.

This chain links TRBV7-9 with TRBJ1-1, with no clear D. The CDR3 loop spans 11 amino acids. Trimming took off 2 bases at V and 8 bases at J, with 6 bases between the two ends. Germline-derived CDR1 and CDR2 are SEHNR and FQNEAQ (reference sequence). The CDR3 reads CASSLLREAFF. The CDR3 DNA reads TGTGCCAGCAGCTTACTACGAGAAGCTTTCTTT.

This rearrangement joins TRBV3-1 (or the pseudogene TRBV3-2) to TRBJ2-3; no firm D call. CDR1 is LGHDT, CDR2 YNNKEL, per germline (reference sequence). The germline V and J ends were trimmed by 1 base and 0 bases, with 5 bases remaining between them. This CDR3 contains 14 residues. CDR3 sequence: CASSQGTSTDTQYF. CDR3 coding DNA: TGTGCCAGCAGCCAAGGTACTAGCACAGATACGCAGTATTTT.

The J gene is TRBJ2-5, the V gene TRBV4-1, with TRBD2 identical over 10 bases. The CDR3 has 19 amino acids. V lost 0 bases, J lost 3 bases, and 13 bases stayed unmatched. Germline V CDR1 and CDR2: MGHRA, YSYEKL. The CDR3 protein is CASSQEKGLAGDPKETQYF. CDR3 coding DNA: TGCGCCAGCAGCCAAGAAAAGGGTCTAGCGGGAGACCCTAAAGAGACCCAGTACTTC.

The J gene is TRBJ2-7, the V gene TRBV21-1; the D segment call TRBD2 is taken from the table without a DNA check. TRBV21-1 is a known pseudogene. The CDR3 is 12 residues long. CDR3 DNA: TGTGCCAGGCTAGCGCTTCGCTACGAGCAGTACTTC. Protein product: CARLALRYEQYF.

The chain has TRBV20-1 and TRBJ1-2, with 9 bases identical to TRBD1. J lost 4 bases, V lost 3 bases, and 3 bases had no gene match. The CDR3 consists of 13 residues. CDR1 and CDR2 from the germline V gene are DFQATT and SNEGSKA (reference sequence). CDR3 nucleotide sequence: TGCAGTGCTAGTCTGGACAGGGGCTATGGCTACACCTTC. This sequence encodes CSASLDRGYGYTF.